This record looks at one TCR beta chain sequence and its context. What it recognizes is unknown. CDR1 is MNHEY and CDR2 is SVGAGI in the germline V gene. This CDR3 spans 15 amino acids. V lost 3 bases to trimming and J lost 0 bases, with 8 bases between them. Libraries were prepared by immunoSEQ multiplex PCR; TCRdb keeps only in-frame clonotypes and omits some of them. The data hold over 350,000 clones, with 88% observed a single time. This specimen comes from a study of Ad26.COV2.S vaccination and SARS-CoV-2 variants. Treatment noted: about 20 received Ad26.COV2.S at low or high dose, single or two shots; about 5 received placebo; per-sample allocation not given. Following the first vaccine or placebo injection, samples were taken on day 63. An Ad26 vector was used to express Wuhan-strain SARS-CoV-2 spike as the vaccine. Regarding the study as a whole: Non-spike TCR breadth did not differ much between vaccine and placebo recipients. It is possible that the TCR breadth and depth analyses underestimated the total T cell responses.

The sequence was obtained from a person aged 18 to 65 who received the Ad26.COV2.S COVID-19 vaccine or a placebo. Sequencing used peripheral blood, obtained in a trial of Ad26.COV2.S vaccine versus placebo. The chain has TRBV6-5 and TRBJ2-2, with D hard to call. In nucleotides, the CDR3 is TGTGCCAGCAGTTATACCGCGGCGAACACCGGGGAGCTGTTTTTT. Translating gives CASSYTAANTGELFF.